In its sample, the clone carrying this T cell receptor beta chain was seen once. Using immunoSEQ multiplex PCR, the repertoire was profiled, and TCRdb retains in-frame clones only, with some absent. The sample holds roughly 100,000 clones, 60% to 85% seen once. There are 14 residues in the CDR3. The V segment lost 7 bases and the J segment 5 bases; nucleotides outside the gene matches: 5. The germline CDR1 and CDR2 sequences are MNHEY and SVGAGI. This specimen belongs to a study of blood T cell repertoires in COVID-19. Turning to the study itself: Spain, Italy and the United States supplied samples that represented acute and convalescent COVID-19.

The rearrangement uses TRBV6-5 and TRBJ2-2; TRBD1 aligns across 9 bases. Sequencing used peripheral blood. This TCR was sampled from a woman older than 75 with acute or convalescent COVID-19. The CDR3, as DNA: TGTGCCAGCACCGACGGACAGGGGACCGGGGAGCTGTTTTTT. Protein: CASTDGQGTGELFF.